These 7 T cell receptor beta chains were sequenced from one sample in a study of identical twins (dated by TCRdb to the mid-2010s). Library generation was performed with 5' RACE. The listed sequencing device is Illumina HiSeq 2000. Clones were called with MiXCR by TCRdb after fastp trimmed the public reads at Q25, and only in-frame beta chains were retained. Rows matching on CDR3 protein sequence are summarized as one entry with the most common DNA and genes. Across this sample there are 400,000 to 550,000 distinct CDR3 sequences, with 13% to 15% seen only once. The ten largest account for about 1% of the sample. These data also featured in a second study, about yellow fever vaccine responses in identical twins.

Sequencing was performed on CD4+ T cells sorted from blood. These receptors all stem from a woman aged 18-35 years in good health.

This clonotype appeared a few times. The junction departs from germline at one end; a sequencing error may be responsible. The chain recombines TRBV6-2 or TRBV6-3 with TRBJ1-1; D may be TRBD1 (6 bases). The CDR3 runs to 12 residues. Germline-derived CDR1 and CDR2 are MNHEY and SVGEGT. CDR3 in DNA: TGTGCCAGCAGTTACTCGGGGCAGGGGACTCTATTT. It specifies CASSYSGQGTLF.

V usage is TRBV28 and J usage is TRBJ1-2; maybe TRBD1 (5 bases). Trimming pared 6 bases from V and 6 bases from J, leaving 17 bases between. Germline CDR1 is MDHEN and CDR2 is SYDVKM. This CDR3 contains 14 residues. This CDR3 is CASSPSGGTDGYTF. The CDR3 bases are TGTGCCAGCAGCCCCTCTGGGGGGACGGATGGCTACACCTTC.

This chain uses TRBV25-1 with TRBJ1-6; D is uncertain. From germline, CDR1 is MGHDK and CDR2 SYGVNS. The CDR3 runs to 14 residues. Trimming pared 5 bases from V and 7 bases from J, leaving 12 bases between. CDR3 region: CASSNGPMNSPLHF. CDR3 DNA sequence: TGTGCCAGCAGTAATGGACCGATGAATTCACCCCTCCACTTT.

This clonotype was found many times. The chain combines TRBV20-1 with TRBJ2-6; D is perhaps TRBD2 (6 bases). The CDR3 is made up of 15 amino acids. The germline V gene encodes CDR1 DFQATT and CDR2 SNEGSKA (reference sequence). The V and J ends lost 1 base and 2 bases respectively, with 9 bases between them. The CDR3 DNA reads TGCAGTGCTAGAGGACTAGGCGCTGGGGCCAACGTCCTGACTTTC. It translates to CSARGLGAGANVLTF.

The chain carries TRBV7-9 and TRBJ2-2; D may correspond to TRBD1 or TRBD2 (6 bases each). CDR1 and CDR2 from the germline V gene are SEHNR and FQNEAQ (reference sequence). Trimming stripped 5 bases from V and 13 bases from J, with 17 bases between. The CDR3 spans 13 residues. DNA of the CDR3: TGTGCCAGCAGCCGGGGGCTCGTCTGCGGGCTGTTTTTT. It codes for CASSRGLVCGLFF.

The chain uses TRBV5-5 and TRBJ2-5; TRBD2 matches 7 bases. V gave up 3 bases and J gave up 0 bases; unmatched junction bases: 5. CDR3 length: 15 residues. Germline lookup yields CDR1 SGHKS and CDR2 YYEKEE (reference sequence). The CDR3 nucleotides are TGTGCCAGCAGCTCGAGCGGGGCCAACCAAGAGACCCAGTACTTC. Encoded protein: CASSSSGANQETQYF.

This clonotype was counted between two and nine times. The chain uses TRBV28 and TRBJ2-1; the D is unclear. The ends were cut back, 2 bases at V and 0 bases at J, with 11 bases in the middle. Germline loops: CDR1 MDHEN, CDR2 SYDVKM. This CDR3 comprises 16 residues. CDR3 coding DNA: TGTGCCAGCAGTTTAAGGCCCAGGCGCTCCTACAATGAGCAGTTCTTC. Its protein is CASSLRPRRSYNEQFF.